Following are 21 T cell receptor beta chains from one sample sequenced in a study of shared clonotypes between healthy human individuals (dated by TCRdb to the early 2020s). The library relied on the immunoSEQ multiplex PCR assay. Not all clones reach the TCRdb copy of this immuneACCESS table, which keeps in-frame sequences only. Checked studies attribute under half of the gap to unresolved V genes and leave the rest unexplained. The sample profile shows some 2,400,000 clones; 90% to 96% of them were found once. The ten largest clones represent about 0.13% of the sample. Sample: naive CD4+ T cells sorted from blood. What this sample's cell subset or site label stands for: CD45RA+ positively selected. Receptors were obtained from a young man in good health.

The table lists this clone with a count of one. The V call is TRBV2, the J call TRBJ2-3, with 8 bases fitting TRBD2. The ends lost 4 bases at V and 1 base at J; junction bases unmatched: 7. The length of the CDR3 is 16 residues. Germline V gene data show CDR1 as SNHLY and CDR2 as FYNNEI. CDR3: CASSGPGLAGTDTQYF. The CDR3 region has the DNA TGTGCCAGCAGTGGTCCCGGACTAGCAGGCACAGATACGCAGTATTTT.

The rearrangement joins TRBV6-1 to TRBJ2-4; 7 positions match TRBD2. J gave up 3 bases and V 3 bases, and 14 bases lay outside the gene matches. The CDR3 consists of 18 residues. Germline V gives CDR1 MNHNS, CDR2 SASEGT. The CDR3 region is CASSDLAEGSPVKNIQYF. In DNA, the CDR3 is TGTGCCAGCAGTGACCTAGCGGAGGGTTCACCGGTCAAAAACATTCAGTACTTC.

The genes are TRBV4-3 and TRBJ1-6; 8 nucleotides align to TRBD1. The CDR3 is 14 amino acids. Trimming removed 5 bases from V and 7 bases from J; junction bases left unmatched: 4. Germline CDR1 is LGHNA and CDR2 is YSLEER. The CDR3: CASSSGQGNSPLHF. As DNA, the CDR3 is TGCGCCAGCAGCTCCGGACAGGGAAATTCACCCCTCCACTTT.

The V and J genes are TRBV10-2 and TRBJ2-3; possible D gene TRBD1, 5 bases. The germline gives CDR1 WSHSY, CDR2 SAAADI. With 2 bases removed from V and 2 bases from J, the gap between germline ends came to 17 bases. This CDR3 has 17 residues. CDR3 nucleotides: TGCGCCAGCAGTGAGCTTGGACAATGGGTACTCACAGATACGCAGTATTTT. It yields the protein CASSELGQWVLTDTQYF.

This chain connects TRBV7-2 to TRBJ2-1; D unresolved. The germline V gene encodes CDR1 SGHTA and CDR2 FQGNSA. The CDR3 extends over 15 amino acids. The V end lost 4 bases, the J end lost 7 bases, and 17 bases lay between the germline ends. CDR3 amino acids: CASSSTPMIGNEQFF. The CDR3 nucleotides read TGTGCCAGCAGCTCGACGCCGATGATAGGGAATGAGCAGTTCTTC.

The J gene is TRBJ2-7, the V gene TRBV18; D possibly corresponds to TRBD1 (6 bases). This CDR3 spans 12 amino acids. Trimming took off 4 bases at V and 9 bases at J, with 13 bases between the two ends. In germline, CDR1 is KGHSH, CDR2 LQKENI. In DNA form, the CDR3 reads TGTGCCAGCTCACTCGGCAGGGGAGTGCAGTACTTC. Translation: CASSLGRGVQYF.

The chain combines TRBV19 with TRBJ1-5, with D hard to call. In germline, CDR1 is LNHDA, CDR2 SQIVND (reference sequence). Trimming removed 3 bases from V and 3 bases from J, with 12 bases in between. The length of the CDR3 is 15 residues. The CDR3 DNA sequence: TGTGCCAGTAGTATCGGTCGAAACCCCAATCAGCCCCAGCATTTT. It codes for CASSIGRNPNQPQHF.

V usage is TRBV20-1 and J usage is TRBJ2-7; 7 bases match TRBD2. The V segment lost 3 bases and the J segment 7 bases; nucleotides outside the gene matches: 3. The length of the CDR3 is 11 residues. Germline lookup yields CDR1 DFQATT and CDR2 SNEGSKA (reference sequence). The DNA of the CDR3 is TGCAGTGCTAGGGGGGAGGGAGAGCAGTACTTC. It translates to CSARGEGEQYF.

The chain employs TRBV28 and TRBJ1-2; tentatively, D is TRBD1 (5 bases). The CDR3 has 15 residues. From germline, CDR1 is MDHEN and CDR2 SYDVKM. Trimming left V 6 bases short and J 7 bases short, with 21 bases between. CDR3 coding DNA: TGTGCCAGCAGCCCGGACGGGACCTATTCGAGTGGCTACACCTTC. Translating it yields CASSPDGTYSSGYTF.

The J gene is TRBJ2-2, the V gene TRBV6-5, with D possibly being TRBD1 or TRBD2 (6 bases each). The CDR3 has 14 residues. Trimming stripped 5 bases from V and 7 bases from J, with 14 bases between. Germline V CDR1 and CDR2: MNHEY, SVGAGI. CDR3 sequence: CASSLTGRGGELFF. In nucleotides, the CDR3 is TGTGCCAGCAGTCTTACAGGGCGGGGCGGGGAGCTGTTTTTT.

This clone is a singleton in its sample. The chain recombines TRBV7-2 with TRBJ2-1; 9 bases are shared with TRBD2. V gave up 4 bases and J gave up 5 bases; unmatched junction bases: 15. The CDR3 consists of 18 residues. Germline V CDR1 and CDR2: SGHTA, FQGNSA. CDR3 DNA: TGTGCCAGCAGCTCCCCTCATCGGTGGCGGGGGGGGAACAATGAGCAGTTCTTC. This sequence encodes CASSSPHRWRGGNNEQFF.

A note on this clone: The sample contains more than one DNA sequence encoding this CDR3. The chain joins TRBV7-3 to TRBJ2-3; D is unresolved. This CDR3 spans 14 amino acids. V was trimmed by 4 bases and J by 0 bases, leaving 8 bases between them. Germline values: CDR1 SGHTA, CDR2 FQGTGA. The DNA for the CDR3 is TGTGCCAGCAGCTCCTCCGGGAGCACAGATACGCAGTATTTT. It encodes CASSSSGSTDTQYF.

V is TRBV19 and J is TRBJ1-3, with D perhaps TRBD1 (6 bases). The CDR3 has 17 residues. Germline V CDR1 and CDR2: LNHDA, SQIVND (reference sequence). V dropped 3 bases and J dropped 0 bases, with 15 bases sitting between them. CDR3 sequence: CASSIQGNWNSGNTIYF. The CDR3 DNA reads TGTGCCAGTAGTATCCAGGGGAATTGGAACTCTGGAAACACCATATATTTT. Combining the CDR3 with reference TRBV19 and TRBJ1-3 gives the whole variable domain DGGITQSPKYLFRKEGQNVTLSCEQNLNHDAMYWYRQDPGQGLRLIYYSQIVNDFQKGDIAEGYSVSREKKESFPLTVTSAQKNPTAFYLCASSIQGNWNSGNTIYFGEGSWLTVV.

CDR3 in DNA: TGTGCCAGCAGTGCTAGCGGAGAGACCCAGTACTTC. It encodes CASSASGETQYF. J is TRBJ2-5 and V is TRBV27; 7 bases are a match to TRBD2. Germline lookup yields CDR1 MNHEY and CDR2 SMNVEV (reference sequence). V was clipped by 5 bases and J by 4 bases; unmatched bases: 1. This CDR3 comprises 12 residues.

The table lists this clone with a count of one. The rearrangement joins TRBV28 to TRBJ2-1; a weak D match, TRBD2 (5 bases). The CDR3 runs to 14 residues. Trimming left V 6 bases short and J 4 bases short, with 13 bases between. The germline V gene has CDR1 MDHEN and CDR2 SYDVKM. CDR3 sequence: CASRRVLRYNEQFF. The CDR3 DNA reads TGTGCCAGCAGGAGGGTATTGCGGTACAATGAGCAGTTCTTC.

The V and J genes are TRBV6-6 and TRBJ2-3; D is ambiguous. CDR1 is MNHNY and CDR2 is SVGAGI in the germline V gene (reference sequence). The CDR3 is 16 residues long. V was pared by 2 bases and J by 4 bases, with 16 bases between. The CDR3 here is CASSYEEVTVSDTQYF. The CDR3 nucleotides are TGTGCCAGCAGTTACGAAGAGGTGACTGTATCAGATACGCAGTATTTT.

The rearrangement joins TRBV29-1 to TRBJ1-1, with a weak D call TRBD1 (5 bases). V shed 0 bases and J shed 9 bases, with 11 bases lying between them. CDR3 size: 12 residues. Germline CDR1 SQVTM, CDR2 ANQGSEA. The CDR3 region has the DNA TGCAGCGTTGAAGAGGGGGTGGTGAAAGCTTTCTTT. Protein sequence: CSVEEGVVKAFF.

A word on this clone: The same CDR3 is also encoded by other DNA sequences in this sample. J is TRBJ2-1 and V is TRBV6-1, with 11 nucleotides matching TRBD2. Germline CDR1 and CDR2: MNHNS and SASEGT. CDR3 length equals 13 residues. Trimming cost V 6 bases and J 7 bases; bases outside gene matches: 2. CDR3 sequence (DNA): TGTGCCAGCAGGCTAGCGGGAGGAAATGAGCAGTTCTTC. Translating it yields CASRLAGGNEQFF.

The CDR3 DNA sequence: TGTGCCAGCAGGATAGGGACCGAGAACACTGAAGCTTTCTTT. Protein sequence: CASRIGTENTEAFF. The chain joins TRBV2 to TRBJ1-1, with a weak D call TRBD1 (5 bases). CDR1 and CDR2 (germline): SNHLY, FYNNEI. V was shortened by 6 bases and J by 1 base, with 12 bases between the two germline ends. CDR3 size: 14 residues.

The rearrangement joins TRBV2 to TRBJ2-1; perhaps D is TRBD1 or TRBD2 (5 bases each). V lost 6 bases and J 8 bases, leaving 17 bases between the germline ends. The CDR3 is 14 amino acids. CDR1 and CDR2 from the germline V gene are SNHLY and FYNNEI. CDR3 residues: CASSRTVGVHEQFF. The CDR3 DNA is TGTGCCAGCAGCCGAACGGTGGGGGTCCATGAGCAGTTCTTC.

The rearrangement joins TRBV6-6 to TRBJ1-1; D is possibly TRBD1 (6 bases). Trimming pared 5 bases from V and 6 bases from J, leaving 22 bases between. This CDR3 comprises 16 residues. Per the germline V gene, CDR1 is MNHNY and CDR2 is SVGAGI (reference sequence). The CDR3 DNA reads as TGTGCCAGCAGTCATCAAACGCAGGGGCCCGTAGCTGAAGCTTTCTTT. Translation: CASSHQTQGPVAEAFF.